This paragraph covers one TCR beta chain sequence. The data are from a study of blood T cell repertoires in COVID-19. Background on the study: The origin of the acute and convalescent COVID-19 samples was the United States, Italy and Spain. PBMCs, B-cell-depleted T cells, or T cells were the source of the cDNA or gDNA that made up the material.

In the authors' methods: It was from reference gene primer amplification that nucleated cell counts were estimated. Here immunoSEQ multiplex PCR was the method, and the copy in TCRdb shows in-frame clones only, minus some. That table gives V, J and clone size, and the DNA gave D and trimming. The table has 210,000 or so clones, around 90% seen once. The sample taken for sequencing was peripheral blood. This TCR derives from a man in his thirties or forties with COVID-19, enrolled during active disease.

The CDR3 here is CASSLGQGAYEQYF. CDR3 nucleotide sequence: TGCGCCAGCAGCCTCGGACAGGGGGCGTACGAGCAGTACTTC. The rearrangement uses TRBV4-1 and TRBJ2-7; TRBD1 matches 11 bases. This CDR3 region has 14 residues. V gave up 4 bases and J gave up 4 bases; unmatched junction bases: 3. Germline loops: CDR1 MGHRA, CDR2 YSYEKL.